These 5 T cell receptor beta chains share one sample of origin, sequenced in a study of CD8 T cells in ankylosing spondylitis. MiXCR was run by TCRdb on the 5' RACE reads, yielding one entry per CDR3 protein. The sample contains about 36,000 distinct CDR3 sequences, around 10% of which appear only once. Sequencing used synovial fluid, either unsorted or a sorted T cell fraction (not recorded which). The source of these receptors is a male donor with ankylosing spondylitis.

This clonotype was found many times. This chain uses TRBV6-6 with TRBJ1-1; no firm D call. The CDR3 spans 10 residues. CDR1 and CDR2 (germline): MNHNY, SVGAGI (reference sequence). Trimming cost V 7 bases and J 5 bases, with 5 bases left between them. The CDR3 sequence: CASKGTEAFF. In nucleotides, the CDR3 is TGTGCCAGCAAGGGTACTGAAGCTTTCTTT.

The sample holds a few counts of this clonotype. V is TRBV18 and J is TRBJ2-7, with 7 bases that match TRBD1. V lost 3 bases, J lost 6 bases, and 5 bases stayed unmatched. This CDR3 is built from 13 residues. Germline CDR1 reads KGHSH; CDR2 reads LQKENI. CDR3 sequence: CASSPTGAPEQYF. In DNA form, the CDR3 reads TGTGCCAGCTCACCTACAGGGGCCCCCGAGCAGTACTTC.

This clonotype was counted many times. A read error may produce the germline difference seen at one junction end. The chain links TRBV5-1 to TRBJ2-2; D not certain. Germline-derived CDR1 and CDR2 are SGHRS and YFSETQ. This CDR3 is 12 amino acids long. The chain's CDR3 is CASSLGSGELFF. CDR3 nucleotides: TGTGCCAGCAGCTTGGGGTCTGGGGAGCTGTTTTTT.

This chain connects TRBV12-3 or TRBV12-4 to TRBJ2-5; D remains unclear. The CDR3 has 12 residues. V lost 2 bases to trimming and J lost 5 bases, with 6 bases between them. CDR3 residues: CASSLKVETQYF. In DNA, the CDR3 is TGTGCCAGCAGTTTAAAGGTGGAGACCCAGTACTTC.

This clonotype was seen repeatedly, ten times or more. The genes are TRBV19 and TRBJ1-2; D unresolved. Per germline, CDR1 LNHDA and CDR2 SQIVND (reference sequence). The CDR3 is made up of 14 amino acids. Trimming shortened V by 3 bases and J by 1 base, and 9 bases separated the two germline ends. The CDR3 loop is CASSMAERNYGYTF. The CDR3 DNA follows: TGTGCCAGTAGTATGGCGGAGCGTAACTATGGCTACACCTTC.